Listed here are 27 T cell receptor beta chains from one sample, sequenced in a study of T cell changes during pregnancy in multiple sclerosis. The assay was immunoSEQ multiplex PCR, and TCRdb's table has in-frame clones only and misses some. Of 50,000 or so clones in the sample, around 90% are singletons; the top ten hold around 0.25%. Here the sequenced sample was CD4+ T cells from peripheral blood mononuclear cells, taken in the second trimester of pregnancy. Receptors originate from a female donor with multiple sclerosis, enrolled in a pregnancy study.

V is TRBV6-1 and J is TRBJ1-2; a weak D match, TRBD1 (5 bases). CDR1 is MNHNS and CDR2 is SASEGT in the germline V gene. CDR3 length: 14 amino acids. V lost 6 bases, J lost 2 bases, and 13 bases lay in between. Written as DNA, the CDR3 is TGTGCCAGCAGGACAGACTTAAAAAACTATGGCTACACCTTC. Translation: CASRTDLKNYGYTF.

The table lists this clone with a count of one. The V gene is TRBV6-5, the J gene TRBJ2-1; D ambiguous. Germline V gene data show CDR1 as MNHEY and CDR2 as SVGAGI. V shed 6 bases and J shed 3 bases, with 9 bases lying between them. The CDR3 has 13 amino acids. This CDR3 reads CASSLSGYNEQFF. The CDR3 region has the DNA TGTGCCAGCAGCCTCAGTGGCTACAATGAGCAGTTCTTC.

This CDR3 is CATSRSQGARGEKLFF. The DNA for the CDR3 is TGTGCCACCAGCAGATCGCAGGGGGCTAGGGGTGAAAAACTGTTTTTT. The chain has TRBV15 and TRBJ1-4; 8 bases align to TRBD1. The CDR3 runs 16 residues. CDR1 and CDR2 (germline): LNHNV, YYDKDF (reference sequence). The trim removed 2 bases at V and 7 bases at J, leaving 9 bases unmatched.

This sequence joins TRBV14 and TRBJ2-3; perhaps TRBD1 as D (6 bases). Germline CDR1 is SGHDN and CDR2 is FVKESK. V dropped 4 bases and J dropped 7 bases, with 15 bases sitting between them. This CDR3 has 14 amino acids. The CDR3 region has the DNA TGTGCCAGCAGCCCCACAGGGCCGTCAAATACGCAGTATTTT. Protein: CASSPTGPSNTQYF.

This clone has just a few counts. CDR3 loop: CASSVGPLGDIQYF. The CDR3 DNA is TGTGCCAGCAGCGTAGGCCCCCTAGGAGACATTCAGTACTTC. This chain uses TRBV9 with TRBJ2-4; D unclear. The germline CDR1 and CDR2 sequences are SGDLS and YYNGEE. This CDR3 is built from 14 residues. V lost 0 bases and J 8 bases, leaving 12 bases between the germline ends.

The chain uses TRBV6-6 and TRBJ2-7; 8 positions match TRBD1. Per germline, CDR1 MNHNY and CDR2 SVGAGI (reference sequence). CDR3 size: 14 residues. J lost 4 bases, V lost 6 bases, and 8 bases had no gene match. The CDR3 sequence: CASSRGQGRYEQYF. CDR3 DNA: TGTGCCAGCAGCCGAGGACAGGGAAGGTACGAGCAGTACTTC.

CDR3 loop: CASSLYSGQLAYEQYF. CDR3 in DNA: TGTGCCAGCTCACTGTATTCCGGACAGTTGGCCTACGAGCAGTACTTC. V and J are TRBV18 and TRBJ2-7; a possible D gene is TRBD1 (6 bases). Germline CDR1 KGHSH, CDR2 LQKENI. CDR3 length equals 16 residues. The V and J ends lost 4 bases and 2 bases respectively, with 18 bases between them.

The rearrangement links TRBV2 to TRBJ2-1; 7 bases match TRBD1. The ends lost 6 bases at V and 9 bases at J; junction bases unmatched: 8. The CDR3 contains 13 residues. Germline CDR1 and CDR2: SNHLY and FYNNEI. CDR3 sequence reads: CASSVGQRREQFF. DNA for the CDR3: TGTGCCAGCAGCGTGGGACAGCGGCGTGAGCAGTTCTTC. Supplemented by reference TRBV2 and TRBJ2-1, the full variable domain reads EPEVTQTPSHQVTQMGQEVILRCVPISNHLYFYWYRQILGQKVEFLVSFYNNEISEKSEIFDDQFSVERPDGSNFTLKIRSTKLEDSAMYFCASSVGQRREQFFGPGTRLTVL.

The chain employs TRBV15 and TRBJ1-2; D not certain. Germline-derived CDR1 and CDR2 are LNHNV and YYDKDF (reference sequence). V was trimmed by 3 bases and J by 3 bases, leaving 8 bases between them. The CDR3 totals 13 residues. DNA of the CDR3: TGTGCCACCAGCAGCCCTCCTTACTATGGCTACACCTTC. Encoded protein: CATSSPPYYGYTF.

The rearrangement joins TRBV27 to TRBJ1-5; 10 bases are shared with TRBD1. The germline V gene has CDR1 MNHEY and CDR2 SMNVEV (reference sequence). V dropped 2 bases and J dropped 6; count of bases not matched to a gene: 7. The CDR3 covers 16 residues. CDR3 nucleotides: TGTGCCAGCAGTTTAAAGACAGGGGGCAAAGTTCAGCCCCAGCATTTT. Its protein is CASSLKTGGKVQPQHF.

The genes are TRBV10-1 and TRBJ1-3, with unresolved D. Trimming left V 9 bases short and J 4 bases short, with 10 bases between. CDR1 WNHNN and CDR2 SYGVQD come from the germline V gene (reference sequence). This CDR3 region has 12 residues. The CDR3: CARLSQGNTIYF. The CDR3 DNA reads TGCGCCAGGTTATCACAGGGAAACACCATATATTTT.

V is TRBV10-3 and J is TRBJ2-2; D uncertain. The V end lost 4 bases, the J end lost 2 bases, and 11 bases lay between the germline ends. CDR1 and CDR2 from the germline V gene are ENHRY and SYGVKD. The length of the CDR3 is 15 residues. CDR3 DNA: TGTGCCATCAGTGCCCCGACACCTAACACCGGGGAGCTGTTTTTT. Translating gives CAISAPTPNTGELFF.

V usage is TRBV5-1 and J usage is TRBJ2-1, with TRBD1 matching 10 bases. The trim removed 8 bases at V and 4 bases at J, leaving 3 bases unmatched. This CDR3 is built from 13 residues. Germline assignment: CDR1 SGHRS and CDR2 YFSETQ. The CDR3 DNA is TGCGCCAGTCGGACAGGGGGATACAATGAGCAGTTCTTC. As protein: CASRTGGYNEQFF.

The rearrangement links TRBV28 to TRBJ1-5, with D possibly matching TRBD1 (5 bases). The length of the CDR3 is 13 residues. Trimming removed 8 bases from V and 5 bases from J, with 13 bases in between. CDR1 is MDHEN and CDR2 is SYDVKM in the germline V gene. The CDR3 nucleotides are TGTGCCAGCCGGGCGGGGGGGGATCAGCCCCAGCATTTT. Amino acids: CASRAGGDQPQHF.

The chain links TRBV2 to TRBJ1-5; possibly TRBD1 for D (5 bases). CDR1 is SNHLY and CDR2 is FYNNEI in the germline V gene. The CDR3 loop spans 15 amino acids. V was clipped by 4 bases and J by 0 bases, with 10 bases between them. DNA of the CDR3: TGTGCCAGCAGTGGGACATTTTATAGCAATCAGCCCCAGCATTTT. It codes for CASSGTFYSNQPQHF.

The chain has TRBV5-1 and TRBJ1-2; TRBD1 is a possible D gene (6 bases). The CDR3 has 14 residues. The V gene lost 2 bases and the J gene lost 8 bases, with 16 bases spanning the gap. The germline V gene encodes CDR1 SGHRS and CDR2 YFSETQ. CDR3: CASSLAQGSGGYTF. CDR3 DNA: TGCGCCAGCAGCTTAGCACAGGGATCTGGAGGCTACACCTTC.

CDR3 residues: CASSDEGGANNEQFF. The CDR3 DNA reads as TGTGCCAGCAGTGACGAGGGGGGGGCCAACAATGAGCAGTTCTTC. The chain couples TRBV6-4 to TRBJ2-1; perhaps TRBD2 as D (7 bases). The CDR3 length is 15 residues. CDR1 is MRHNA, CDR2 SNTAGT, per germline. The germline V and J ends were trimmed by 2 bases and 5 bases, with 13 bases remaining between them.

The chain combines TRBV10-3 with TRBJ1-3; the D gene is possibly TRBD1 (5 bases). Trimming took off 6 bases at V and 0 bases at J, with 6 bases between the two ends. The CDR3 spans 13 residues. The germline gives CDR1 ENHRY, CDR2 SYGVKD. The CDR3 nucleotides read TGTGCCATCAGGACAGACTCTGGAAACACCATATATTTT. Translating gives CAIRTDSGNTIYF.

V is TRBV11-1 and J is TRBJ2-3, with TRBD2 matching 8 bases. V dropped 2 bases and J dropped 0; count of bases not matched to a gene: 13. Per the germline V gene, CDR1 is SGHAT and CDR2 is FQDESV (reference sequence). The CDR3 has 19 residues. The CDR3 coding sequence is TGTGCCAGCAGCTTAACGCCCCTAGCGGGTCTATCTAGCACAGATACGCAGTATTTT. Its protein is CASSLTPLAGLSSTDTQYF.

The chain has TRBV11-2 and TRBJ2-1, with a tentative D call TRBD2 (5 bases). The CDR3 totals 12 residues. The germline V gene encodes CDR1 SGHAT and CDR2 FQNNGV. Trimming pared 1 base from V and 9 bases from J, leaving 7 bases between. DNA of the CDR3: TGTGCCAGCAGCTTAGCTGGAGGTGAGCAGTTCTTC. This encodes CASSLAGGEQFF.

V usage is TRBV5-1 and J usage is TRBJ2-7; 7 bases agree with TRBD1. Per germline, CDR1 SGHRS and CDR2 YFSETQ. V shed 2 bases and J 3 bases; nucleotides not matched to a gene: 11. The CDR3 sequence is 16 residues long. For the CDR3, the DNA is TGCGCCAGCAGCTTAGTCGGGTGGGGACAGAGCTACGAGCAGTACTTC. Translating gives CASSLVGWGQSYEQYF.

V usage is TRBV9 and J usage is TRBJ2-1, with 7 bases aligning to TRBD2. Per germline, CDR1 SGDLS and CDR2 YYNGEE. The V and J ends lost 6 bases and 5 bases, in that order; junction bases with no gene match: 5. This CDR3 contains 13 residues. CDR3 sequence (DNA): TGTGCCAGCAAGCAGGCGGGAGACAATGAGCAGTTCTTC. Its translation: CASKQAGDNEQFF.

This chain uses TRBV10-3 with TRBJ1-6; D gene uncertain. Germline V gene data show CDR1 as ENHRY and CDR2 as SYGVKD. The germline V and J ends were trimmed by 6 bases and 8 bases, with 11 bases remaining between them. This CDR3 region has 13 residues. DNA for the CDR3: TGTGCCATCAGATCGACACTAGATTCACCCCTCCACTTT. Its translation is CAIRSTLDSPLHF.

The chain employs TRBV7-9 and TRBJ2-7; 9 nucleotides line up with TRBD1. CDR1 is SEHNR, CDR2 FQNEAQ, per germline (reference sequence). The CDR3 consists of 18 residues. The ends lost 4 bases at V and 1 base at J; junction bases unmatched: 14. The CDR3 spells CASSSRGGPGTGSYEQYF. In DNA form, the CDR3 reads TGTGCCAGCAGCTCGAGAGGAGGGCCAGGGACAGGGTCCTACGAGCAGTACTTC. The entire variable domain, with the rest obtained from reference TRBV7-9 and TRBJ2-7, is as follows: DTGVSQNPRHKITKRGQNVTFRCDPISEHNRLYWYRQTLGQGPEFLTYFQNEAQLEKSRLLSDRFSAERPKGSFSTLEIQRTEQGDSAMYLCASSSRGGPGTGSYEQYFGPGTRLTVT.

As DNA, the CDR3 is TGTGCCAGCAGCTCGGGGACTAGCGGGGGGTCTCACTACGAGCAGTACTTC. Protein sequence: CASSSGTSGGSHYEQYF. The rearrangement links TRBV7-2 to TRBJ2-7; 15 bases line up with TRBD2. Germline CDR1 is SGHTA and CDR2 is FQGNSA. This CDR3 region has 17 residues. V was clipped by 4 bases and J by 3 bases; unmatched bases: 7.

The V and J genes are TRBV29-1 and TRBJ1-1; TRBD1 is a possible D gene (6 bases). Deletions cut 7 bases from V and 1 base from J, with 19 bases between. Germline V gene data show CDR1 as SQVTM and CDR2 as ANQGSEA. This CDR3 is built from 15 residues. Written as DNA, the CDR3 is TGCAGCGCTTCCGGGACACACAATTGGAACACTGAAGCTTTCTTT. Amino acid sequence: CSASGTHNWNTEAFF. Full variable domain (missing parts from reference TRBV29-1 and TRBJ1-1): SAVISQKPSRDICQRGTSLTIQCQVDSQVTMMFWYRQQPGQSLTLIATANQGSEATYESGFVIDKFPISRPNLTFSTLTVSNMSPEDSSIYLCSASGTHNWNTEAFFGQGTRLTVV.

The CDR3 coding sequence is TGTGCCAGCAGTGATGCAGGAACTGGAAACACCATATATTTT. This sequence encodes CASSDAGTGNTIYF. The chain is built from TRBV25-1 and TRBJ1-3; D ambiguous. The germline V gene encodes CDR1 MGHDK and CDR2 SYGVNS. This CDR3 is 14 amino acids long. V was trimmed by 3 bases and J by 2 bases, leaving 8 bases between them.